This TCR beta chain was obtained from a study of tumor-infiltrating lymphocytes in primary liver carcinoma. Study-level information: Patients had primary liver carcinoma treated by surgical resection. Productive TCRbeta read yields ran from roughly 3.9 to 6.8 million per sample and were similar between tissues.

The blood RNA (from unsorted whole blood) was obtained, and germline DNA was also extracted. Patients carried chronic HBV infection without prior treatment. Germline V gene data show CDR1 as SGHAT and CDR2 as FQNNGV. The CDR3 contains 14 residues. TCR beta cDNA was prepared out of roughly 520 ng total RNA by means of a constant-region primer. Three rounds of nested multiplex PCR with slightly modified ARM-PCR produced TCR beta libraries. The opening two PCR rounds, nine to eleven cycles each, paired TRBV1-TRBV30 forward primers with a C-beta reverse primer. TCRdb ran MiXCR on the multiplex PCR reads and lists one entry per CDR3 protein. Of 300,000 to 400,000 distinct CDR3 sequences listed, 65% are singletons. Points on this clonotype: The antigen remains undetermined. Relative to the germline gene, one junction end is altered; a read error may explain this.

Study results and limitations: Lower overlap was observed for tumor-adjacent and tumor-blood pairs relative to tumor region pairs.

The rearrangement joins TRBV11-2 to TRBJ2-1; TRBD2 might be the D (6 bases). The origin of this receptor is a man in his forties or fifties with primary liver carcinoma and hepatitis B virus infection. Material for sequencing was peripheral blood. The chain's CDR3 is CASSSRLEWDEQSF. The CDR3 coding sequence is TGTGCTAGCAGCTCACGACTAGAATGGGATGAGCAGTCCTTC.